A single sample is the source of the 29 T cell receptor beta chains below, sequenced in a study of blood T cell repertoires in COVID-19 (dated by TCRdb to 2018 to 2020). Library construction relied on the immunoSEQ multiplex PCR assay. The source is immuneACCESS, and TCRdb retained only in-frame sequences with V and J called. Part of the clones is not carried over; for the studies checked, unresolved V genes explain less than half of this, and the remainder is unexplained. In this sample the table shows about 330,000 clones, over 75% of which occur a single time. Around 5% of the sample comes from the top ten. The sample consisted of PBMCs or T cells enriched from blood (not recorded which). The receptors here all came from a man under 40 who had recovered from COVID-19.

The V and J genes are TRBV19 and TRBJ1-5; TRBD1 matches at 7 bases. The length of the CDR3 is 15 residues. Germline V gives CDR1 LNHDA, CDR2 SQIVND (reference sequence). V was clipped by 3 bases and J by 6 bases; unmatched bases: 8. In nucleotides, the CDR3 is TGTGCCAGTAGTATCCCGGACAGGTTCGCTCAGCCCCAGCATTTT. This sequence encodes CASSIPDRFAQPQHF.

The gene calls are TRBV28 and TRBJ1-2; D gene unclear. V was pared by 8 bases and J by 1 base, with 8 bases between. The CDR3 totals 12 residues. Germline V gene data show CDR1 as MDHEN and CDR2 as SYDVKM. The CDR3 sequence is CASATSNYGYTF. The DNA for the CDR3 is TGTGCCAGCGCCACAAGTAACTATGGCTACACCTTC.

For the CDR3, the DNA is TGTGCCACCAGCACCGACAGGGGAATCGGTGAAGCTTTCTTT. Its protein product is CATSTDRGIGEAFF. The chain combines TRBV15 with TRBJ1-1, with 8 nucleotides matching TRBD1. The CDR3 covers 14 residues. The germline gives CDR1 LNHNV, CDR2 YYDKDF (reference sequence). The trim removed 4 bases at V and 7 bases at J, leaving 8 bases unmatched.

The J gene is TRBJ2-1, the V gene TRBV15; possible D gene TRBD2, 7 bases. This CDR3 spans 15 amino acids. V lost 4 bases and J lost 8, with 18 bases in between. Germline V gene data show CDR1 as LNHNV and CDR2 as YYDKDF (reference sequence). In DNA, the CDR3 is TGTGCCACCAGCACCGAAGGGGGGGCCTCCCATGAGCAGTTCTTC. Translating it yields CATSTEGGASHEQFF.

The chain joins TRBV4-2 to TRBJ1-4; 7 nucleotides align to TRBD1. The CDR3 runs 20 residues. Germline values: CDR1 LGHNA, CDR2 YNFKEQ. V was clipped by 1 base and J by 8 bases; unmatched bases: 22. Here the CDR3 reads CASSQGRAGGIIGTGEKLFF. CDR3 sequence (DNA): TGTGCCAGCAGCCAAGGCCGGGCAGGGGGGATCATCGGTACTGGAGAAAAACTGTTTTTT.

The genes are TRBV5-1 and TRBJ1-2; D not resolved. Trimming cost V 6 bases and J 4 bases, with 13 bases left between them. The CDR3 totals 13 residues. Germline V gene sequence: CDR1 SGHRS, CDR2 YFSETQ. In nucleotides, the CDR3 is TGCGCCAGCACCAAACTTGACACCTATGGCTACACCTTC. It yields the protein CASTKLDTYGYTF.

This clone was found a few times. This chain links TRBV18 with TRBJ2-3; TRBD2 matches at 9 bases. With 2 bases clipped from V and 2 bases from J, the junction kept 2 bases outside the gene matches. The CDR3 has 15 amino acids. Germline V gives CDR1 KGHSH, CDR2 LQKENI. DNA for the CDR3: TGTGCCAGCTCACCAGAGCGGGGGGTCACAGATACGCAGTATTTT. Protein: CASSPERGVTDTQYF.

CDR3 coding DNA: TGTGCCAGCAGCCCCGGAGGGGGACTAACCTATGGCTACACCTTC. It encodes CASSPGGGLTYGYTF. The chain is built from TRBV6-5 and TRBJ1-2, with D possibly TRBD1 on 6 matching bases. This CDR3 is built from 15 residues. V lost 6 bases, J lost 4 bases, and 18 bases lay in between. Looked up from germline, CDR1 is MNHEY and CDR2 is SVGAGI.

The V and J genes are TRBV6-5 and TRBJ1-5; D is ambiguous. There are 15 residues in the CDR3. V was shortened by 8 bases and J by 0 bases, with 14 bases between the two germline ends. Germline loops: CDR1 MNHEY, CDR2 SVGAGI. The CDR3 is CASATDTYSNQPQHF. The CDR3 DNA follows: TGTGCCAGCGCAACCGACACCTATAGCAATCAGCCCCAGCATTTT.

The V and J genes are TRBV11-3 and TRBJ2-1, with D possibly TRBD1 on 5 matching bases. The germline CDR1 and CDR2 sequences are SGHNT and YENEEA. The CDR3 spans 13 residues. V lost 2 bases and J 5 bases, leaving 7 bases between the germline ends. CDR3 loop: CASSLRGDNEQFF. CDR3 DNA: TGTGCCAGCAGCTTAAGGGGCGACAATGAGCAGTTCTTC.

The CDR3 coding sequence is TGTGCCACCGGGGACAGGGGGCGCGGAGGCTACACCTTC. Translated, it gives CATGDRGRGGYTF. This chain links TRBV2 with TRBJ1-2; TRBD1 matches 12 bases. Per germline, CDR1 SNHLY and CDR2 FYNNEI. The CDR3 covers 13 residues. Germline trimming cut 10 bases from V and 8 bases from J; bases unmatched to any gene: 8.

The V gene is TRBV2, the J gene TRBJ2-1; 8 nucleotides match TRBD2. This CDR3 spans 15 amino acids. V shed 2 bases, J shed 4 bases, and the junction held 4 bases outside the gene matches. Germline V CDR1 and CDR2: SNHLY, FYNNEI. The CDR3 DNA reads as TGTGCCAGCAGTGAATTTAGCGGGGAGTACAATGAGCAGTTCTTC. Its protein is CASSEFSGEYNEQFF.

The J gene is TRBJ2-3, the V gene TRBV27; 10 positions agree with TRBD2. Trimming cost V 3 bases and J 7 bases; bases outside gene matches: 10. The germline gives CDR1 MNHEY, CDR2 SMNVEV (reference sequence). The CDR3 runs to 16 residues. Written as DNA, the CDR3 is TGTGCCAGCAGTTTTGGTAGCGGGGGGACACGGAATACGCAGTATTTT. Amino acids: CASSFGSGGTRNTQYF.

The CDR3 nucleotides are TGCGCCAGCAGCTATGGCGTCCTAGCGGGGGGGCCGGTCACCGGGGAGCTGTTTTTT. Its protein is CASSYGVLAGGPVTGELFF. The chain links TRBV5-1 to TRBJ2-2; 12 bases align to TRBD2. The trim removed 3 bases at V and 4 bases at J, leaving 13 bases unmatched. This CDR3 has 19 residues. The germline gives CDR1 SGHRS, CDR2 YFSETQ.

V gene TRBV7-2 combines with J gene TRBJ2-7; TRBD2 matches at 14 bases. J was trimmed by 4 bases and V by 1 base; bases with no gene match: 3. CDR3 length: 16 residues. CDR1 is SGHTA and CDR2 is FQGNSA in the germline V gene. CDR3 in amino acids: CASSLVTSGGAYEQYF. The CDR3, as DNA: TGTGCCAGCAGCTTAGTGACTAGCGGGGGGGCTTACGAGCAGTACTTC. Full variable domain (remainder filled in from reference TRBV7-2 and TRBJ2-7): GAGVSQSPSNKVTEKGKDVELRCDPISGHTALYWYRQSLGQGLEFLIYFQGNSAPDKSGLPSDRFSAERTGGSVSTLTIQRTQQEDSAVYLCASSLVTSGGAYEQYFGPGTRLTVT.

This chain joins TRBV7-2 and TRBJ2-7; D may be TRBD1 (5 bases). There are 13 residues in the CDR3. Trimming took 3 bases from V and 4 from J, leaving 10 bases between them. The V gene's germline CDR1 is SGHTA and CDR2 FQGNSA. This CDR3 reads CASSLSDIYEQYF. CDR3 in DNA: TGTGCCAGCAGCTTGTCGGACATATACGAGCAGTACTTC.

The DNA of the CDR3 is TGTGCCAGCAGTGACTCGAATAGCGGGGGGCACAATGAGCAGTTCTTC. Translation gives CASSDSNSGGHNEQFF. V usage is TRBV6-4 and J usage is TRBJ2-1, with TRBD2 identical over 10 bases. The CDR3 spans 16 residues. The germline gives CDR1 MRHNA, CDR2 SNTAGT. V gave up 0 bases and J gave up 5 bases; unmatched junction bases: 4.

The chain uses TRBV7-9 and TRBJ1-6, with D maybe TRBD1 (6 bases). Germline loops: CDR1 SEHNR, CDR2 FQNEAQ (reference sequence). The CDR3 extends over 16 amino acids. The V and J ends lost 0 bases and 5 bases respectively, with 11 bases between them. The CDR3 protein is CASSLAKRGNNSPLHF. CDR3 coding DNA: TGTGCCAGCAGCTTAGCCAAGAGGGGGAATAATTCACCCCTCCACTTT.

The chain employs TRBV29-1 and TRBJ2-1; the match to TRBD1 covers 9 bases. Trimming at V came to 2 bases and at J to 9 bases, leaving 11 bases not matched to a gene. The CDR3 sequence is 15 residues long. Germline CDR1 SQVTM, CDR2 ANQGSEA. The CDR3 region is CSVESLGTGLSEQFF. CDR3 sequence (DNA): TGCAGCGTTGAATCTCTTGGGACAGGGTTGAGTGAGCAGTTCTTC.

A single count supports this clone. This chain connects TRBV25-1 to TRBJ2-2; TRBD1 matches 7 bases. This CDR3 spans 15 amino acids. V lost 6 bases, J lost 3 bases, and 7 bases stayed unmatched. Germline V lookup: CDR1 MGHDK, CDR2 SYGVNS. CDR3 in amino acids: CASRAQGSDTGELFF. In DNA form, the CDR3 reads TGTGCCAGCAGGGCACAGGGGTCAGACACCGGGGAGCTGTTTTTT.

The rearrangement links TRBV11-2 to TRBJ2-7; possibly TRBD1 for D (5 bases). CDR1 and CDR2 from the germline V gene are SGHAT and FQNNGV. The CDR3 sequence is 14 residues long. Deletions cut 5 bases from V and 0 bases from J, with 11 bases between. CDR3 in DNA: TGTGCCAGCAGCCGAGGCAGGGTCTCCTACGAGCAGTACTTC. Its translation is CASSRGRVSYEQYF.

The chain has TRBV28 and TRBJ2-2; TRBD1 matches at 7 bases. The CDR3 loop spans 15 amino acids. The trim removed 8 bases at V and 7 bases at J, leaving 13 bases unmatched. The V gene's germline CDR1 is MDHEN and CDR2 SYDVKM. The CDR3 DNA is TGTGCCAGCCAAGGGGGCGGCCCTGGTTTCGGGGAGCTGTTTTTT. Translating gives CASQGGGPGFGELFF.

The chain couples TRBV6-5 to TRBJ2-7; weak D call: TRBD1 (6 bases). There are 15 residues in the CDR3. CDR1 is MNHEY, CDR2 SVGAGI, per germline. Trimming pared 7 bases from V and 0 bases from J, leaving 16 bases between. The CDR3 here is CASIGTPESSYEQYF. CDR3 DNA: TGTGCCAGCATAGGGACACCCGAAAGCTCCTACGAGCAGTACTTC.

The genes are TRBV24-1 and TRBJ1-4; D is uncertain. The CDR3 is 14 residues long. CDR1 is KGHDR and CDR2 is SFDVKD in the germline V gene. Trimming stripped 4 bases from V and 8 bases from J, with 13 bases between. The CDR3 region is CATSDPGRAEKLFF. The DNA of the CDR3 is TGTGCCACCAGTGACCCCGGGAGAGCGGAAAAACTGTTTTTT.

The sample holds one count of this clone. The chain employs TRBV10-2 and TRBJ1-5, with unresolved D. V gave up 1 base and J gave up 9 bases, with 13 bases separating them. The CDR3 contains 14 residues. Germline CDR1 is WSHSY and CDR2 is SAAADI. The CDR3 here is CASSEWVAGSPQHF. The CDR3 nucleotides read TGCGCCAGCAGTGAGTGGGTTGCGGGGTCGCCCCAGCATTTT.

The chain uses TRBV5-1 and TRBJ2-3, with a possible D match to TRBD1 (5 bases). Germline loops: CDR1 SGHRS, CDR2 YFSETQ. The CDR3 totals 15 residues. Trimming took off 2 bases at V and 2 bases at J, with 12 bases between the two ends. Here the CDR3 reads CASSFQAGFTDTQYF. CDR3 coding DNA: TGCGCCAGCAGCTTCCAGGCAGGGTTCACAGATACGCAGTATTTT.

The V call is TRBV28, the J call TRBJ2-5, with D hard to call. The germline V gene has CDR1 MDHEN and CDR2 SYDVKM. CDR3 length equals 13 residues. The V end lost 2 bases, the J end lost 5 bases, and 9 bases lay between the germline ends. The CDR3 bases are TGTGCCAGCAGTTTACAGAGCAGGGAGACCCAGTACTTC. Translated, it gives CASSLQSRETQYF.

This chain connects TRBV29-1 to TRBJ1-2, with D perhaps matching TRBD1 (6 bases). The germline V and J ends were trimmed by 4 bases and 3 bases, with 15 bases remaining between them. CDR1 and CDR2 from the germline V gene are SQVTM and ANQGSEA. The CDR3 consists of 14 residues. As DNA, the CDR3 is TGCAGCGTTGCGAGGGGGGGCAGTTACTATGGCTACACCTTC. This sequence encodes CSVARGGSYYGYTF.

The chain uses TRBV11-2 and TRBJ1-6; 8 bases are a match to TRBD1. V lost 3 bases to trimming and J lost 10 bases; unmatched junction nucleotides: 5. The CDR3 runs 14 residues. Per germline, CDR1 SGHAT and CDR2 FQNNGV. CDR3 amino acids: CASSLTGEGSPLHF. CDR3 DNA sequence: TGTGCCAGCAGCTTGACAGGGGAAGGCTCACCCCTCCACTTT.